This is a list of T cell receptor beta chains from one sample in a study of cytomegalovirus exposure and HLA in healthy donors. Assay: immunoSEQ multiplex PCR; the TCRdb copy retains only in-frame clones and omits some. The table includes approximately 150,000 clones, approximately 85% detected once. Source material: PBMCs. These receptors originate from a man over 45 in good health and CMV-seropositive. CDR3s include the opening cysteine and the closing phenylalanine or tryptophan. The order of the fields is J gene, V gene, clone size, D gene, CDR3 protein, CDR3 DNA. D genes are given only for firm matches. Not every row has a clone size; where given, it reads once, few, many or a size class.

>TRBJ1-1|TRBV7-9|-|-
CASSPTIADTEAFF
TGTGCCAGCAGCCCTACCATCGCCGACACCGAAGCTTTCTTT
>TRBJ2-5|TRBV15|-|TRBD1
CATSSGQGSSYQETQYF
TGTGCCACCAGCAGCGGACAGGGATCTTCATACCAAGAGACCCAGTACTTC
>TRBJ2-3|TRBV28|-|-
CASRDSSTDTQYF
TGTGCCAGCAGAGACAGTAGCACAGATACGCAGTATTTT
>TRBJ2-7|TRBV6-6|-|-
CASSDDRPGSYEQYF
TGTGCCAGCAGCGACGACCGCCCCGGGTCCTACGAGCAGTACTTC
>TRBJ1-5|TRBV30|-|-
CAWSPEGNQPQHF
TGTGCCTGGAGTCCGGAGGGGAATCAGCCCCAGCATTTT
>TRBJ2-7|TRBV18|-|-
CASSPLRPGLNSYEQYF
TGTGCCAGCTCACCCTTACGACCGGGATTAAACTCCTACGAGCAGTACTTC
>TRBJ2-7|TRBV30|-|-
CAWSVYGLGGEQYF
TGTGCCTGGAGTGTATATGGACTAGGGGGCGAGCAGTACTTC
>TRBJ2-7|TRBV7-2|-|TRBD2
CASSSTSGRVYEQYF
TGTGCCAGCAGTTCGACTAGCGGGAGGGTGTACGAGCAGTACTTC
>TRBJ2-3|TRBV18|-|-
CASSPPGLWSPTDTQYF
TGTGCCAGCTCACCACCGGGGCTATGGAGTCCCACAGATACGCAGTATTTT
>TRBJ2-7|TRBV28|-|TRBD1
CASSSLRTHRGRYEQYF
TGTGCCAGCAGTTCTTTACGGACCCACAGGGGGCGGTACGAGCAGTACTTC
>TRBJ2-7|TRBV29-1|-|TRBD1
CSVVRQGIYEQYF
TGCAGCGTTGTAAGACAGGGGATCTACGAGCAGTACTTC
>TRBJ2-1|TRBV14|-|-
CASSQDWREAPYNEQFF
TGTGCCAGCAGCCAAGATTGGAGGGAGGCCCCCTACAATGAGCAGTTCTTC
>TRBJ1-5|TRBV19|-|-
CASSIFGQGNQPQHF
TGTGCCAGTAGTATCTTTGGGCAGGGCAATCAGCCCCAGCATTTT
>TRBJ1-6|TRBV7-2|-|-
CASTDLSGEPSTLHF
TGTGCCAGCACCGATCTTAGTGGGGAGCCATCAACCCTCCACTTT
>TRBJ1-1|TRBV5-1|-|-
CASSGTSADAAFF
TGCGCCAGCAGCGGCACTTCCGCGGATGCGGCTTTCTTT
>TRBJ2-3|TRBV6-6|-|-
CASSYSGQARGDTQYF
TGTGCCAGCAGTTACTCGGGGCAGGCTCGGGGGGATACGCAGTATTTT
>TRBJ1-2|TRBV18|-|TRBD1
CASSPEQGAFYGYTF
TGTGCCAGCTCACCAGAACAGGGGGCCTTCTATGGCTACACCTTC
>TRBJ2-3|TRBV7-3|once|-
CASSQGHQTDTQYF
TGTGCCAGCAGCCAGGGACACCAGACAGATACGCAGTATTTT
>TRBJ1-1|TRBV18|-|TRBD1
CASSLGQGNTEAFF
TGTGCCAGCTCACTCGGACAGGGGAACACTGAAGCTTTCTTT
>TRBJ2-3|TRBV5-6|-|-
CASSFGGSLGQYF
TGTGCCAGCAGCTTCGGGGGAAGTTTAGGGCAGTATTTT
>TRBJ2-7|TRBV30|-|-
CAWSLGYEQYF
TGTGCCTGGAGCCTCGGGTACGAGCAGTACTTC
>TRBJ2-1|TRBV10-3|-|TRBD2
CAISERERGGQRNEQFF
TGTGCCATCAGTGAGAGGGAGCGGGGGGGACAAAGGAATGAGCAGTTCTTC
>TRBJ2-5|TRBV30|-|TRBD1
CAWNPRGRETQYF
TGTGCCTGGAACCCCAGGGGGCGGGAGACCCAGTACTTC
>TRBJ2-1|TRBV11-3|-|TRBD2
CASSWGGGTYNEQFF
TGTGCCAGCAGCTGGGGCGGGGGAACCTACAATGAGCAGTTCTTC
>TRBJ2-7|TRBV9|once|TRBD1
CASSAGQGLGEQYF
TGTGCCAGCAGCGCTGGACAGGGCCTGGGCGAGCAGTACTTC
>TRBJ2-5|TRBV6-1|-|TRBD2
CASSEAHTSGGLMETQYF
TGTGCCAGCAGTGAAGCCCACACTAGCGGGGGTTTGATGGAGACCCAGTACTTC
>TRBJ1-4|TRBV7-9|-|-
CASSPGPQEKLFF
TGTGCCAGCAGCCCAGGCCCCCAAGAAAAACTGTTTTTT
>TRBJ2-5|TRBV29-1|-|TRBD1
CSVPGTAQETQYF
TGCAGCGTCCCAGGGACAGCTCAAGAGACCCAGTACTTC
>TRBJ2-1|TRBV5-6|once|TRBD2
CASSETSGAYNEQFF
TGTGCCAGCAGCGAGACTAGCGGAGCATACAATGAGCAGTTCTTC
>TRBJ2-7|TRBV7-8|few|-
CASSLFDLRLTSYEQYF
TGTGCCAGCAGCTTATTTGATTTGCGGTTGACCTCCTACGAGCAGTACTTC
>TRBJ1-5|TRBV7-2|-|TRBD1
CASSLGGTGNQPQHF
TGTGCCAGCAGCTTAGGAGGGACAGGCAATCAGCCCCAGCATTTT
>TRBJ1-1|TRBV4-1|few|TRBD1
CASSQDGDSEAFF
TGCGCCAGCAGCCAAGATGGGGACAGTGAAGCTTTCTTT
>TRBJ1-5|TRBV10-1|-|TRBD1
CASRTGPNQPQHF
TGCGCCAGCAGGACAGGGCCGAATCAGCCCCAGCATTTT
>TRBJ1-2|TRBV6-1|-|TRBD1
CASSERAQGANYGYTF
TGTGCCAGCAGTGAACGAGCTCAGGGGGCCAACTATGGCTACACCTTC
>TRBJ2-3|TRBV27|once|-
CASSQDGRARPADTQYF
TGTGCCAGCAGTCAGGATGGGCGGGCACGGCCAGCAGATACGCAGTATTTT
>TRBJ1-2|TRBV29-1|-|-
CSVERGFTRGYTF
TGCAGCGTTGAAAGGGGGTTCACGAGGGGCTACACCTTC
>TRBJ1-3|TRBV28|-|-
CASSYRQENTIYF
TGTGCCAGCAGTTATCGACAGGAAAACACCATATATTTT
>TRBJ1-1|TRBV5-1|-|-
CASGLLQGNTEAFF
TGCGCCAGCGGCCTCTTACAGGGTAACACTGAAGCTTTCTTT
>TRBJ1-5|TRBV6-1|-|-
CASKAPGQPQHF
TGTGCCAGCAAGGCCCCGGGGCAGCCCCAGCATTTT
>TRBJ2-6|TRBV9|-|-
CASSQTGANGLTF
TGTGCCAGCAGCCAGACTGGGGCCAACGGCCTGACTTTC
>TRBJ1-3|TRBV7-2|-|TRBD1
CASSSPGQGLGNTIYF
TGTGCCAGCAGCTCCCCGGGACAGGGGCTCGGAAACACCATATATTTT
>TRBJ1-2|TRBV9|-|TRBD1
CASSPLSGQVDGYTF
TGTGCCAGCAGCCCCCTAAGTGGACAGGTTGATGGCTACACCTTC
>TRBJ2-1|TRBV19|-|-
CASKFRQSSYNEQFF
TGTGCCAGCAAGTTTAGACAGAGCTCCTACAATGAGCAGTTCTTC
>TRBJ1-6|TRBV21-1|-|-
CASSKVLESSYNSPLHF
TGTGCCAGCAGCAAAGTTCTGGAGAGCTCCTATAATTCACCCCTCCACTTT
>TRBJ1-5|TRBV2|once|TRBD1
CASSAGGAWPQHF
TGTGCCAGCAGTGCAGGGGGCGCGTGGCCCCAGCATTTT
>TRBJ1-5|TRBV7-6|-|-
CASSLAEGSNQPQHF
TGTGCCAGCAGCTTAGCGGAGGGGAGCAATCAGCCCCAGCATTTT
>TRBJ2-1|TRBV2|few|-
CASSFSFEGEQFF
TGTGCCAGCAGCTTCTCCTTTGAGGGTGAGCAGTTCTTC
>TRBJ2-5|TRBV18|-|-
CASSPPTRGETQYF
TGTGCCAGCTCACCACCCACTAGAGGGGAGACCCAGTACTTC
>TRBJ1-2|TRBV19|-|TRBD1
CASMVSRGLSDGYTF
TGTGCCAGTATGGTGAGCAGGGGGCTCTCTGATGGCTACACCTTC
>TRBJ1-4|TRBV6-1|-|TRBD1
CASSADRGTNEKLFF
TGTGCCAGCAGTGCTGACAGGGGAACTAATGAAAAACTGTTTTTT
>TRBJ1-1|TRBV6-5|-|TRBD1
CASTARTGSTEAFF
TGTGCCAGCACTGCCCGGACAGGGAGCACTGAAGCTTTCTTT
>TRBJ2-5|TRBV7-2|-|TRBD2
CASSPREGLYQETQYF
TGTGCCAGCAGCCCGCGGGAGGGGCTGTACCAAGAGACCCAGTACTTC
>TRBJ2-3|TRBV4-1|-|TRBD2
CASSQPRDYPTDTQYF
TGCGCCAGCAGCCAACCCAGGGACTACCCCACAGATACGCAGTATTTT
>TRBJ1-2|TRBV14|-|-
CASSRAGGYYGYTF
TGTGCCAGCAGCCGCGCGGGGGGTTACTATGGCTACACCTTC
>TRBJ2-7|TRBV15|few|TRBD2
CATSRDLGGGAYEQYF
TGTGCCACCAGCAGAGATCTGGGCGGGGGGGCGTACGAGCAGTACTTC
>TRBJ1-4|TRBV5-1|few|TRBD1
CASSLSLRQGGEKLFF
TGCGCCAGCAGCTTGAGCCTTAGACAGGGGGGTGAAAAACTGTTTTTT
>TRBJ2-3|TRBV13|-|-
CASSSTSGTDTQYF
TGTGCCAGCAGCTCGACTAGTGGCACAGATACGCAGTATTTT